This T cell receptor beta chain originates from a study of beta chain features in type 1 diabetes. Of the isolated RNA, all was reverse transcribed, and so the sequenced material was expressed TCRB transcripts. Assay: immunoSEQ multiplex PCR; the TCRdb copy retains only in-frame clones and omits some. The sample carries 310,000 or so clones, around 10% recorded once. This clone has more than one count but fewer than ten. Input material: naive CD4+ T cells from blood. The sequence derives from a woman aged 30 to 39 in good health.

CDR3 coding DNA: TGTGCCTTGAACAGGGTTTGGAGCACCGGGGAGCTGTTTTTT. Translated: CALNRVWSTGELFF. V is TRBV30 and J is TRBJ2-2; D possibly corresponds to TRBD1 (6 bases). The CDR3 is 14 residues long. The germline CDR1 and CDR2 sequences are GTSNPN and SVGIG (reference sequence). Trimming took off 7 bases at V and 4 bases at J, with 16 bases between the two ends.